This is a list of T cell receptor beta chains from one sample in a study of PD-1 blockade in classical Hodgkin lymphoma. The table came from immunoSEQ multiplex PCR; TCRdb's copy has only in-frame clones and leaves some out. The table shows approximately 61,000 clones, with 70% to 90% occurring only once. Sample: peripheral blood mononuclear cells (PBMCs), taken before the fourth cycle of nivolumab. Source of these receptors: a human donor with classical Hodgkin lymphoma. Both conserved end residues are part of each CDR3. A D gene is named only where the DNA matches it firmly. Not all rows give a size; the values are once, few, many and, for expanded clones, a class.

CDR3nt: TGTGCCAGCAGCTTAACACAGGGTGACACCGGGGAGCTGTTTTTT; CDR3aa: CASSLTQGDTGELFF; j_gene: TRBJ2-2; d_gene: .; abundance: once; v_gene: TRBV7-8
CDR3nt: TGTGCCAGCAGCCATCCCGGGACTAGCGGGGGGGAGTATTTT; CDR3aa: CASSHPGTSGGEYF; j_gene: TRBJ2-3; d_gene: TRBD2; abundance: .; v_gene: TRBV4-2
CDR3nt: TGTGCCATCAGAGGGACAGGGGGCTCTGGGGTGGACTATGGCTACACCTTC; CDR3aa: CAIRGTGGSGVDYGYTF; j_gene: TRBJ1-2; d_gene: TRBD1; abundance: .; v_gene: TRBV10-3
CDR3nt: TGCAGCGTACGGACAGTGAGCTCCTACGAGCAGTACTTC; CDR3aa: CSVRTVSSYEQYF; j_gene: TRBJ2-7; d_gene: .; abundance: .; v_gene: TRBV29-1
CDR3nt: TGTGCCAGCGGACAGAAGCAGACCCAGTACTTC; CDR3aa: CASGQKQTQYF; j_gene: TRBJ2-5; d_gene: .; abundance: .; v_gene: TRBV7-2
CDR3nt: TGTGCCAGCAGCCAAGGACAGGGGGCCACTACTGAAGCTTTCTTT; CDR3aa: CASSQGQGATTEAFF; j_gene: TRBJ1-1; d_gene: TRBD1; abundance: .; v_gene: TRBV7-9
CDR3nt: TGTGCCAGCAGTTTTTCGGGACTGTGGGAGCCCCAGCATTTT; CDR3aa: CASSFSGLWEPQHF; j_gene: TRBJ1-5; d_gene: .; abundance: .; v_gene: TRBV27
CDR3nt: TGTGCCAGTAGTATCGGGACAGATACGCAGTATTTT; CDR3aa: CASSIGTDTQYF; j_gene: TRBJ2-3; d_gene: .; abundance: large; v_gene: TRBV19
CDR3nt: TGTGCCAGCTCCCGGGACAAATATGGCTACACCTTC; CDR3aa: CASSRDKYGYTF; j_gene: TRBJ1-2; d_gene: .; abundance: .; v_gene: TRBV19
CDR3nt: TGTGCCAGCAGCTTAGATGGGACACGGCGTGATGGCTACACCTTC; CDR3aa: CASSLDGTRRDGYTF; j_gene: TRBJ1-2; d_gene: .; abundance: once; v_gene: TRBV11-2
CDR3nt: TGTGCCAGCAGTTTATCGGCCGGGACAGGGGTGGAGACCCAGTACTTC; CDR3aa: CASSLSAGTGVETQYF; j_gene: TRBJ2-5; d_gene: TRBD1; abundance: .; v_gene: TRBV28
CDR3nt: TGTGCCAGCAGTCGGGACCCAGGGAAATCCTCACCCCTCCACTTT; CDR3aa: CASSRDPGKSSPLHF; j_gene: TRBJ1-6; d_gene: .; abundance: .; v_gene: TRBV6-1
CDR3nt: TGCGCCAGCAGCTTGGGCCGGGGTGCAACTAATGAAAAACTGTTTTTT; CDR3aa: CASSLGRGATNEKLFF; j_gene: TRBJ1-4; d_gene: .; abundance: .; v_gene: TRBV5-1
CDR3nt: TGTGCCAGTAGTAGGCGGGACAGGGGTTGGCAGTACTTC; CDR3aa: CASSRRDRGWQYF; j_gene: TRBJ2-7; d_gene: TRBD1; abundance: .; v_gene: TRBV19
CDR3nt: TGTGCCAGCAGCTTAGCCCTCGGACTAGCGGGGGGAGGTGAGCAGTTCTTC; CDR3aa: CASSLALGLAGGGEQFF; j_gene: TRBJ2-1; d_gene: TRBD2; abundance: .; v_gene: TRBV7-9
CDR3nt: TGTGCCAGCAGCTTGGCGGGGGGGGGTCAAGAGACCCAGTACTTC; CDR3aa: CASSLAGGGQETQYF; j_gene: TRBJ2-5; d_gene: TRBD2; abundance: .; v_gene: TRBV7-2
CDR3nt: TGTGCCAGCAGGTGGGACAGCAATCAGCCCCAGCATTTT; CDR3aa: CASRWDSNQPQHF; j_gene: TRBJ1-5; d_gene: .; abundance: .; v_gene: TRBV6-5
CDR3nt: TGTGCCAGCAGCCCGATTCGGGGACAGGGCACTGAAGCTTTCTTT; CDR3aa: CASSPIRGQGTEAFF; j_gene: TRBJ1-1; d_gene: TRBD1; abundance: .; v_gene: TRBV7-9
CDR3nt: TGTGCCAGCAGCTTGGTAAAAGGGACAGCTGGAAACACCATATATTTT; CDR3aa: CASSLVKGTAGNTIYF; j_gene: TRBJ1-3; d_gene: TRBD1; abundance: .; v_gene: TRBV5-6
CDR3nt: TGCGCCAGCAGCTTGGATGGACTCCCAGCGGATGAGCAGTTCTTC; CDR3aa: CASSLDGLPADEQFF; j_gene: TRBJ2-1; d_gene: .; abundance: .; v_gene: TRBV5-1
CDR3nt: TGTGCCAGCAGCTACGACAGGTATACAGCTGAAGCTTTCTTT; CDR3aa: CASSYDRYTAEAFF; j_gene: TRBJ1-1; d_gene: .; abundance: .; v_gene: TRBV7-9
CDR3nt: TGTGCCAGCAGTTACTCGTCCGGGAACGAGCAGTACTTC; CDR3aa: CASSYSSGNEQYF; j_gene: TRBJ2-7; d_gene: .; abundance: .; v_gene: TRBV6-6
CDR3nt: TGTGCCAGCAGCGGAGGGTCCTGGGTCACGAACACCGGGGAGCTGTTTTTT; CDR3aa: CASSGGSWVTNTGELFF; j_gene: TRBJ2-2; d_gene: .; abundance: .; v_gene: TRBV11-3
CDR3nt: TGTGCCAGCAGCTTAGAGCGGAATGAGCAGTACTTC; CDR3aa: CASSLERNEQYF; j_gene: TRBJ2-7; d_gene: .; abundance: .; v_gene: TRBV7-8
CDR3nt: TGCGCCAGCAGCTTGGGAGCAGGGGGCTACTATGGCTACACCTTC; CDR3aa: CASSLGAGGYYGYTF; j_gene: TRBJ1-2; d_gene: TRBD1; abundance: .; v_gene: TRBV5-1
CDR3nt: TGCGCCAGCAGCTCGGGGCCCAGAGGCCAAGAAGCTTTCTTT; CDR3aa: CASSSGPRGQEAFF; j_gene: TRBJ1-1; d_gene: .; abundance: .; v_gene: TRBV5-1
CDR3nt: TGTGCCAGCAGTGGAAGGAACGACTTCCCAGATACGCAGTATTTT; CDR3aa: CASSGRNDFPDTQYF; j_gene: TRBJ2-3; d_gene: .; abundance: .; v_gene: TRBV2
CDR3nt: TGTGCCAGCAGTCCCCCAGGGAGCTCTAATCAGCCCCAGCATTTT; CDR3aa: CASSPPGSSNQPQHF; j_gene: TRBJ1-5; d_gene: .; abundance: .; v_gene: TRBV27
CDR3nt: TGTGCCAGCAGCTTGGTCCGGGACACTGAAGCTTTCTTT; CDR3aa: CASSLVRDTEAFF; j_gene: TRBJ1-1; d_gene: .; abundance: few; v_gene: TRBV5-6
CDR3nt: TGCGCCAGCAGCTTGGAACGCGGGGTAGCGGGACCTGAGCAGTTCTTC; CDR3aa: CASSLERGVAGPEQFF; j_gene: TRBJ2-1; d_gene: TRBD2; abundance: .; v_gene: TRBV5-1
CDR3nt: TGTGCCAGCTCAACTGGGCTCTATGGCACAGATACGCAGTATTTT; CDR3aa: CASSTGLYGTDTQYF; j_gene: TRBJ2-3; d_gene: .; abundance: .; v_gene: TRBV9
CDR3nt: TGCAGCGTGCCCGAGGGGGCGGAGGCCCAGTACTTC; CDR3aa: CSVPEGAEAQYF; j_gene: TRBJ2-5; d_gene: TRBD1; abundance: once; v_gene: TRBV29-1
CDR3nt: TGCACCAGCAGCCAATTGGACATAGACAGTGTCAAAAACATTCAGTACTTC; CDR3aa: CTSSQLDIDSVKNIQYF; j_gene: TRBJ2-4; d_gene: .; abundance: .; v_gene: TRBV1
CDR3nt: TGTGCCAGCAGCTTAGACCGGGGAGTCAATCAGCCCCAGCATTTT; CDR3aa: CASSLDRGVNQPQHF; j_gene: TRBJ1-5; d_gene: .; abundance: .; v_gene: TRBV7-7
CDR3nt: TGTGCCAGCAGCGTAGCTTCCGGGAACAGGGCCGACTATGGCTACACCTTC; CDR3aa: CASSVASGNRADYGYTF; j_gene: TRBJ1-2; d_gene: .; abundance: .; v_gene: TRBV9
CDR3nt: TGTGCCATAGCTCCGACTAGCGGGGGGGTAGAGACCCAGTACTTC; CDR3aa: CAIAPTSGGVETQYF; j_gene: TRBJ2-5; d_gene: TRBD2; abundance: .; v_gene: TRBV10-3
CDR3nt: TGTGCCAGTAGGGGGCTGACTAACTATGGCTACACCTTC; CDR3aa: CASRGLTNYGYTF; j_gene: TRBJ1-2; d_gene: .; abundance: .; v_gene: TRBV19
CDR3nt: TGTGCCAGCAGTTCCCTGGGACAGGTGGACACTGAAGCTTTCTTT; CDR3aa: CASSSLGQVDTEAFF; j_gene: TRBJ1-1; d_gene: TRBD1; abundance: few; v_gene: TRBV28
CDR3nt: TGTGCCAGCAGCTTAGGTGTGACCCAGTACTTC; CDR3aa: CASSLGVTQYF; j_gene: TRBJ2-5; d_gene: .; abundance: .; v_gene: TRBV7-9
CDR3nt: TGTGCCAGCAGTTTCCCCCCGGGACAGTCTTCCTCTGAAGCTTTCTTT; CDR3aa: CASSFPPGQSSSEAFF; j_gene: TRBJ1-1; d_gene: TRBD1; abundance: .; v_gene: TRBV6-6
CDR3nt: TGTGCCAGCAAACAGGAAAACACCGGGGAGCTGTTTTTT; CDR3aa: CASKQENTGELFF; j_gene: TRBJ2-2; d_gene: .; abundance: .; v_gene: TRBV2
CDR3nt: TGCGCCAGCAGCTTGACTAATGCGAACACCGGGGAGCTGTTTTTT; CDR3aa: CASSLTNANTGELFF; j_gene: TRBJ2-2; d_gene: .; abundance: .; v_gene: TRBV5-1
CDR3nt: TGTGCCAGCAGTACTCAGCGGGGGAGATACAATGAGCAGTTCTTC; CDR3aa: CASSTQRGRYNEQFF; j_gene: TRBJ2-1; d_gene: TRBD2; abundance: once; v_gene: TRBV6-1
CDR3nt: TGTGCCAGCAGCCAAGATCCCGGACAGGTGGGCGAGCAGTACTTC; CDR3aa: CASSQDPGQVGEQYF; j_gene: TRBJ2-7; d_gene: TRBD1; abundance: .; v_gene: TRBV14
CDR3nt: TGCGCCAGCAGCTTGGCCGGTTGGGATTCACCCCTCCACTTT; CDR3aa: CASSLAGWDSPLHF; j_gene: TRBJ1-6; d_gene: .; abundance: .; v_gene: TRBV5-1
CDR3nt: TGCGCCAGCAGCCAACCAAGCCGCAGGGGGAACACTGAAGCTTTCTTT; CDR3aa: CASSQPSRRGNTEAFF; j_gene: TRBJ1-1; d_gene: .; abundance: .; v_gene: TRBV4-1
CDR3nt: TGTGCCCGACTAGCGGACTACGAGCAGTACTTC; CDR3aa: CARLADYEQYF; j_gene: TRBJ2-7; d_gene: TRBD2; abundance: .; v_gene: TRBV25-1
CDR3nt: TGTGCCAGCAGTGAATCGCTCGGGTTCTACGAGCAGTACTTC; CDR3aa: CASSESLGFYEQYF; j_gene: TRBJ2-7; d_gene: .; abundance: .; v_gene: TRBV6-1
CDR3nt: TGTGCCAGCAGCTTAGCTGGGACAGGGTACACTGAAGCTTTCTTT; CDR3aa: CASSLAGTGYTEAFF; j_gene: TRBJ1-1; d_gene: TRBD1; abundance: .; v_gene: TRBV7-8
CDR3nt: TGTGCCACCAGCAGACCAGGGGGGCAGAAAGAGACCCAGTACTTC; CDR3aa: CATSRPGGQKETQYF; j_gene: TRBJ2-5; d_gene: .; abundance: once; v_gene: TRBV15
CDR3nt: TGTGCCAGCAGCTGGCAGGCGACTCTCTCTGGAAACACCATATATTTT; CDR3aa: CASSWQATLSGNTIYF; j_gene: TRBJ1-3; d_gene: .; abundance: .; v_gene: TRBV11-1
CDR3nt: TGTGCCGCTGGGCCAGGGCTAGAACTTGAAAAACTGTTTTTT; CDR3aa: CAAGPGLELEKLFF; j_gene: TRBJ1-4; d_gene: .; abundance: .; v_gene: TRBV10-3
CDR3nt: TGTGCCAGCAGACAAGAGGGGGGAATCGCCTATGGCTACACCTTC; CDR3aa: CASRQEGGIAYGYTF; j_gene: TRBJ1-2; d_gene: .; abundance: .; v_gene: TRBV7-9